The entry that follows covers one TCR beta chain sequence. What antigen it recognizes has not been identified. Per-base quality was not reported, and no clone a single base away is much larger than it. CDR1 and CDR2 were assigned from the germline V gene as MDHEN and SYDVKM. The CDR3 runs 15 residues from the cysteine to the phenylalanine. Only CDR3 DNA is held: 45 bases, read in frame from base 1. V has 6 bases trimmed and J has 0 bases trimmed; junction bases matching no gene number 7. Healthy controls were blood bank volunteers in Maryland, USA. Libraries from unsorted PBMCs were made from 2 million PBMCs kept in RNAlater at -80 degrees C until RNA extraction. Peripheral blood was subjected to Ficoll-Hypaque density gradient centrifugation to isolate PBMCs, which were then cryopreserved in liquid nitrogen. The data belong to a study of neurological immune-mediated disorders (dated by TCRdb to between 2019 and 2020). Concerning the study at large: Peripheral blood TCR-beta repertoires from patients with HTLV-I-associated myelopathy (HAM/TSP), patients with multiple sclerosis, and healthy controls were compared in the study using UMI-based sequencing. The 90 to 110 TCR-beta libraries included longitudinal samples, technical triplicates and paired sorted CD4+ and CD8+ T-cell subsets alongside PBMC samples. Of the roughly 71 subjects in the cohort, some 14 were HAM/TSP patients, roughly 34 were multiple sclerosis patients, and 20 were healthy controls.

cDNA was synthesized by template-switch 5'RACE using a primer with a 10-nucleotide random unique molecular identifier that tagged each TCR transcript. Over 180 million TCR-beta sequences, covering 15-18 subjects, were produced in each sequencing run. The RNeasy kit was used for extraction of total RNA. TCR-beta VDJ regions were amplified with primers for the TCR constant region and the 5'RACE anchor, using the KAPA Real-time Library Amplification kit. Sample indexes and Illumina adaptors were added in a first PCR, after which library yield was increased in a second PCR. After Ampure bead purification, the TCR product of roughly 650 bp was size-selected on a 2% E-gel SizeSelection system. Before pooling, libraries had their quality checked on a Bioanalyzer, their concentration measured with Qubit, and their quantity determined with the Kapa Library Quantification kit. Paired-end 2 x 150 bp sequencing of the libraries was performed on an Illumina HiSeq 2500. To increase sequence diversity, roughly 24-32% phiX was spiked into each library pool. The authors processed their data as follows. The quality-filtered reads were processed with the UMI-based MiGEC pipeline, whose error correction step removed more than 80% of the raw TCR sequences. IMGT germline references were used for alignment of VDJ genes, and clonotypes were defined by a unique CDR3 amino acid sequence together with V-J genes. Clonal expansion, Shannon diversity and CDR3 relatedness (CalcPairwiseDistances, ClusterSamples) were evaluated with VDJtools, and phylogenetic trees were built with CLCbio workbench. Clones with at least 8 unique UMIs were defined as expanded, with this threshold being based on coefficient-of-variation modelling across technical triplicates. The public reads were run again by TCRdb, first through fastp at Q25 and then through MiXCR, and only productive beta chains were kept. Duplicate CDR3 protein sequences are folded into a single record with the most common DNA and genes. These V and J calls rely on TCRdb rather than the paper's analysis. This sample has about 16,000 distinct CDR3 sequences in its table, and approximately 21% of those were observed once. The ten largest clonotypes hold under 30% of the sample.

Paper-wide results and their limitations: TCR clonal expansion was highest in HAM/TSP patients and lowest in MS patients, with MS patients falling below even healthy controls. Expanded clones from different subjects shared no identical CDR3 amino acid sequences, which suggests that TCR-beta repertoires were private in all groups.

The chain couples TRBV28 to TRBJ1-1, with 7 bases matching TRBD1. The sample comprised PBMCs. The clonotype was recovered from a man between 50 and 59 years old in good health. The sequenced DNA is TGTGCCAGCAGCTCCACAGGGGCCCTGAACACTGAAGCTTTCTTT. It encodes CASSSTGALNTEAFF. The full variable domain, with segments outside the CDR3 supplied by the reference TRBV28 and TRBJ1-1 proteins, appears as DVKVTQSSRYLVKRTGEKVFLECVQDMDHENMFWYRQDPGLGLRLIYFSYDVKMKEKGDIPEGYSVSREKKERFSLILESASTNQTSMYLCASSSTGALNTEAFFGQGTRLTVV.